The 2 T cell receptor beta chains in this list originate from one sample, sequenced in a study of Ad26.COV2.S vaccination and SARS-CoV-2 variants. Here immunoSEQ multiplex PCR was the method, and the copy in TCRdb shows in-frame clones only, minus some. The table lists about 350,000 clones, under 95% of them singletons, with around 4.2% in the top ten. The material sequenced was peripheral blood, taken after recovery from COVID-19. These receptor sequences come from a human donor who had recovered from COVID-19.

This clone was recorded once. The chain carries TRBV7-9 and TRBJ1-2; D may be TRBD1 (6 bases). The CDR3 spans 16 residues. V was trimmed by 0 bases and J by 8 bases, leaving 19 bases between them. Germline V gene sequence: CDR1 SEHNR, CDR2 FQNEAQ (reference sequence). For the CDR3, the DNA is TGTGCCAGCAGCTTAGCGGGGGGGCAGGGGACCTACGGCTACACCTTC. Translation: CASSLAGGQGTYGYTF.

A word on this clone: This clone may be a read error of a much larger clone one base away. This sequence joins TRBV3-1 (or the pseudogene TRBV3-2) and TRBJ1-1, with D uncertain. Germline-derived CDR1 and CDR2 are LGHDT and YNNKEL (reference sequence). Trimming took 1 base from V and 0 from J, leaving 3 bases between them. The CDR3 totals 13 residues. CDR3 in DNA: TGTGCCAGCAGCCAAGTGGTGAACACTGAAGCTTTCTTT. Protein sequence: CASSQVVNTEAFF.